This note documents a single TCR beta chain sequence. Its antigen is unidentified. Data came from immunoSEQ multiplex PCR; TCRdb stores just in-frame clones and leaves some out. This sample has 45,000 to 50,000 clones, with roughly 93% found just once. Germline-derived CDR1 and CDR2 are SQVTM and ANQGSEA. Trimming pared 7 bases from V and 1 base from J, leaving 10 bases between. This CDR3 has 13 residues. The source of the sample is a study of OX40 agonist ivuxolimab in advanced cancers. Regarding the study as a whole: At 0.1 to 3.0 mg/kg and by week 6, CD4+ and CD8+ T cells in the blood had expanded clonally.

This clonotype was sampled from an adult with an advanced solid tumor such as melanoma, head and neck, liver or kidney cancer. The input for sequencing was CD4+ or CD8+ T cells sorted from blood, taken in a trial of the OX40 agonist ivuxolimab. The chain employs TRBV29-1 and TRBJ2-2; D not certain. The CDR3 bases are TGCAGCGCAAGGACGGTGAACACCGGGGAGCTGTTTTTT. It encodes CSARTVNTGELFF.